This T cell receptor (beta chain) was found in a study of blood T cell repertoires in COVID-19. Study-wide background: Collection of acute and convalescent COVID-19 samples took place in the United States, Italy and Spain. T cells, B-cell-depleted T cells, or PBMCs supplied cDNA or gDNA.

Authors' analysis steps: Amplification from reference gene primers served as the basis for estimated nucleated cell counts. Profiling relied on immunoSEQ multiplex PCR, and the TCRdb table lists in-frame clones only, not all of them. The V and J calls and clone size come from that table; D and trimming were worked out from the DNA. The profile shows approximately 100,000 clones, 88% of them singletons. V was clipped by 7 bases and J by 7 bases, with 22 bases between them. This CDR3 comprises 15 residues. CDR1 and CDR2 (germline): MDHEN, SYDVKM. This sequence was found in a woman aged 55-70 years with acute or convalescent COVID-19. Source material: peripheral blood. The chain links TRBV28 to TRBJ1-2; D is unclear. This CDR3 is CASIESVGSRGGYTF. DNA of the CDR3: TGTGCCAGCATCGAAAGTGTGGGCAGTCGGGGTGGCTACACCTTC.